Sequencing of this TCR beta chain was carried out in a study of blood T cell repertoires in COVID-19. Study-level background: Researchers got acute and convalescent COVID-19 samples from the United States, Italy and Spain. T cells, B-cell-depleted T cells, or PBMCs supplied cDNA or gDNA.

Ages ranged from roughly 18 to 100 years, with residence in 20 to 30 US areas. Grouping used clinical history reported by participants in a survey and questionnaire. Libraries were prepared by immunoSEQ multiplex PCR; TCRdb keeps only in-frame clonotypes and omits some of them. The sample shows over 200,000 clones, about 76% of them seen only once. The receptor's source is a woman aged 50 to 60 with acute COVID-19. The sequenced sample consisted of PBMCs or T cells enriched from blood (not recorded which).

The CDR3 protein is CASSLERRGPSGANVLTF. Written as DNA, the CDR3 is TGTGCCAGCAGCTTAGAGCGCCGTGGCCCCTCTGGGGCCAACGTCCTGACTTTC. The rearrangement joins TRBV7-8 to TRBJ2-6; unclear D gene. CDR1 is SGHVS, CDR2 FQNEAQ, per germline. Trimming shortened V by 1 base and J by 0 bases, and 13 bases separated the two germline ends. The CDR3 covers 18 residues. Drawing the rest from reference TRBV7-8 and TRBJ2-6, the complete variable domain is GAGVSQSPRYKVAKRGQDVALRCDPISGHVSLFWYQQALGQGPEFLTYFQNEAQLDKSGLPSDRFFAERPEGSVSTLKIQRTQQEDSAVYLCASSLERRGPSGANVLTFGAGSRLTVL.